This T cell receptor beta chain is from a study of blood T cell repertoires in COVID-19. V lost 1 base and J lost 5; bases outside the gene matches: 6. Germline lookup yields CDR1 GTSNPN and CDR2 SVGIG (reference sequence). The CDR3 totals 15 residues. Sequencing was performed with immunoSEQ multiplex PCR; in TCRdb, only in-frame clones are kept and a portion is missing. This table has about 200,000 clones, about 84% appearing once. The V gene is TRBV30, the J gene TRBJ2-1; 9 bases agree with TRBD2. Specimen: PBMCs or T cells enriched from blood (not recorded which). The TCR comes from a man between 35 and 55 years old with acute COVID-19. Here the CDR3 reads CAWSALRGRDNEQFF. CDR3 coding DNA: TGTGCCTGGAGTGCCCTCCGCGGGAGGGACAATGAGCAGTTCTTC.